A selection of T cell receptor beta chains follows, all from one sample in a study of T cells in Graves' hyperthyroidism and ophthalmopathy. MiXCR, run by TCRdb on the multiplex PCR reads, gives a single entry per CDR3 protein. The sample has more than 350,000 distinct CDR3 sequences; about 15% are singletons. The sequencing input was blood. Receptors were obtained from a woman under 40 with Graves' hyperthyroidism. Each CDR3 is given with its conserved first and last residue. Fields, in order: clone size, D gene, J gene, V gene, CDR3 DNA, CDR3 protein. The D gene is left open where the match is weak. A clone size is listed for some rows: how often the clone was seen (once, few, many), or a class if it is expanded.

size: many
D: NA
J: TRBJ2-3
V: TRBV30
DNA: TGTGCCTGGAGTCAGGGTTCCACAGATACGCAGTATTTT
CDR3: CAWSQGSTDTQYF

size: NA
D: NA
J: TRBJ1-6
V: TRBV5-6
DNA: TGTGCCAGCAGCCTGCTTTCGGAGGCCGGTATGAATTCACCCCTCCACTTT
CDR3: CASSLLSEAGMNSPLHF

size: many
D: NA
J: TRBJ2-7
V: TRBV28
DNA: TGTGCCAGCAGAACTCTGAGCCCCTTTTTGGAGCAGTACTTC
CDR3: CASRTLSPFLEQYF

size: many
D: NA
J: TRBJ2-6
V: TRBV6-1
DNA: TGTGCCAGCAGTACAGAGTCTGGGGCCAACGTCCTGACTTTC
CDR3: CASSTESGANVLTF

size: NA
D: NA
J: TRBJ2-7
V: TRBV28
DNA: TGTGCCAGTAGTATTGGGGGCCGCTCGGGGCAGTACTTC
CDR3: CASSIGGRSGQYF

size: NA
D: NA
J: TRBJ2-1
V: TRBV7-9
DNA: TGTGCCAGCAGCTTAGAGCGATCTAGCTCCTACAATGAGCAGTTCTTC
CDR3: CASSLERSSSYNEQFF

size: few
D: NA
J: TRBJ2-3
V: TRBV24-1
DNA: TGTGCCACCAGTGATTTGCATTACGAGGGGCGCGCAGATACGCAGTATTTT
CDR3: CATSDLHYEGRADTQYF

size: NA
D: TRBD1
J: TRBJ2-7
V: TRBV5-1
DNA: TGCGCCAGCAGCTTGGAGGACAGGCGCTCCTACGAGCAGTACTTC
CDR3: CASSLEDRRSYEQYF

size: few
D: NA
J: TRBJ2-1
V: TRBV6-2/TRBV6-3
DNA: TGTGCCAGCAGTTACACCCGGGAAGCAGGGCCTGGCAATGAGCAGTTCTTC
CDR3: CASSYTREAGPGNEQFF

size: many
D: TRBD2
J: TRBJ2-3
V: TRBV5-1
DNA: TGCGCCAGCAGCGGGGGCGTAGCGGGACGCACATATACGCAGTATTTT
CDR3: CASSGGVAGRTYTQYF

size: NA
D: TRBD1
J: TRBJ1-4
V: TRBV15
DNA: TGTGCCACCAGCAGGGACAGGGGGTTGGAAAAACTGTTTTTT
CDR3: CATSRDRGLEKLFF

size: NA
D: TRBD1
J: TRBJ2-3
V: TRBV10-3
DNA: TGTGCCATCAGGGCTAGGGACAGCCTCACAGATACGCAGTATTTT
CDR3: CAIRARDSLTDTQYF

size: many
D: NA
J: TRBJ1-1
V: TRBV5-1
DNA: TGCGCCAGCAGCACATCTGGGCACCCCATGAACACTGAAGCTTTCTTT
CDR3: CASSTSGHPMNTEAFF

size: many
D: NA
J: TRBJ1-6
V: TRBV12-3/TRBV12-4
DNA: TGTGCCAGCAGTTTACGGGGACTCGGTTCACCCCTCCACTTT
CDR3: CASSLRGLGSPLHF

size: many
D: NA
J: TRBJ2-3
V: TRBV12-3/TRBV12-4
DNA: TGTGCCAGCCGTCAGGACATTTCTAGCACAGATACGCAGTATTTT
CDR3: CASRQDISSTDTQYF

size: few
D: NA
J: TRBJ2-1
V: TRBV20-1
DNA: TGCAGTGCTAGCCGGACAAGGGGGGACAATGAGCAGTTCTTC
CDR3: CSASRTRGDNEQFF

size: NA
D: TRBD2
J: TRBJ2-2
V: TRBV5-1
DNA: TGCGCCAGCAGCTTGGCCATTTTCGGGACTAGCGGTGGAGTTGCCGGGGAGCTGTTTTTT
CDR3: CASSLAIFGTSGGVAGELFF

size: many
D: NA
J: TRBJ1-4
V: TRBV2
DNA: TGTGCCAGCTCCCGGGACACCGATGAAAAACTGTTTTTT
CDR3: CASSRDTDEKLFF

size: NA
D: NA
J: TRBJ1-1
V: TRBV3-1
DNA: TGTGCCAGCAGCCAAGAGAGTCCGAAAGAAGCTTTCTTT
CDR3: CASSQESPKEAFF

size: many
D: NA
J: TRBJ1-1
V: TRBV12-3/TRBV12-4
DNA: TGTGCCAGCAGTTTGAACCAGTACACTGAAGCTTTCTTT
CDR3: CASSLNQYTEAFF

size: many
D: TRBD1
J: TRBJ2-5
V: TRBV11-2
DNA: TGTGCCAGCAGCTTTTTCCTTGGACAGGCCCTCGAGGAGACCCAGTACTTC
CDR3: CASSFFLGQALEETQYF

size: many
D: TRBD2
J: TRBJ2-1
V: TRBV29-1
DNA: TGCAGCGTTCTCTCTAGCGGGAGATCGAATGAGCAGTTCTTC
CDR3: CSVLSSGRSNEQFF

size: many
D: TRBD1
J: TRBJ1-6
V: TRBV2
DNA: TGTGCCAGCCTACTGGGGACAGGGATTGGGTCACCCCTCCACTTT
CDR3: CASLLGTGIGSPLHF

size: NA
D: NA
J: TRBJ1-1
V: TRBV7-9
DNA: TGTGCCAGCAGGGGTAGTACAGGGTTGAACACTGAAGCTTTCTTT
CDR3: CASRGSTGLNTEAFF

size: NA
D: TRBD1
J: TRBJ2-2
V: TRBV12-3/TRBV12-4
DNA: TGTGCCAGCAAAAAGGACAGGACGAACACCGGGGAGCTGTTTTTT
CDR3: CASKKDRTNTGELFF

size: NA
D: NA
J: TRBJ2-2
V: TRBV10-3
DNA: TGTGCCATCAGTGATATTGCAAGGAAGGCCGGGGAGCTGTTTTTT
CDR3: CAISDIARKAGELFF

size: many
D: TRBD2
J: TRBJ2-5
V: TRBV28
DNA: TGTGCCAGCAGTTCTAGCGGGAGGACCGCGGTTGAAGAGACCCAGTACTTC
CDR3: CASSSSGRTAVEETQYF

size: many
D: NA
J: TRBJ1-2
V: TRBV2
DNA: TGTGCCAGCAGTGAAGTCGATGGACAGTTCTACACCTTC
CDR3: CASSEVDGQFYTF

size: many
D: TRBD2
J: TRBJ2-5
V: TRBV10-3
DNA: TGTGCCGTATCCGGGACTAGCGGGAGTCATTATGAGACCCAGTACTTC
CDR3: CAVSGTSGSHYETQYF

size: NA
D: NA
J: TRBJ2-1
V: TRBV4-2
DNA: TGTGCCAGCAGCCCCGTAGAACACAATGAGCAGTTCTTC
CDR3: CASSPVEHNEQFF

size: many
D: TRBD1
J: TRBJ2-2
V: TRBV29-1
DNA: TGCAGCGTTATCCGGGACAGCAACACCGGGGAGCTGTTTTTT
CDR3: CSVIRDSNTGELFF

size: NA
D: TRBD2
J: TRBJ2-1
V: TRBV7-3
DNA: TGTGCCAGCAGCTCATTAGCGGGAGCCTCCTACAATGAGCAGTTCTTC
CDR3: CASSSLAGASYNEQFF

size: few
D: TRBD1
J: TRBJ2-2
V: TRBV19
DNA: TGTGCCAGTAAGGGGACAGGGAACACCGGGGAGCTGTTTTTT
CDR3: CASKGTGNTGELFF

size: NA
D: TRBD2
J: TRBJ2-3
V: TRBV4-1
DNA: TGCGCCAGCAGCCAAGCCTTAGAGGGACTAGCGGGACTTATAAGCACAGATACGCAGTATTTT
CDR3: CASSQALEGLAGLISTDTQYF

size: many
D: TRBD2
J: TRBJ2-3
V: TRBV2
DNA: TGTGCCAGCGGACTAGCGGGGGTCACAGATACGCAGTATTTT
CDR3: CASGLAGVTDTQYF

size: many
D: NA
J: TRBJ2-1
V: TRBV10-1
DNA: TGCGCCAGCAGTGATACAGGGTCCTACAATGAGCAGTTCTTC
CDR3: CASSDTGSYNEQFF

size: few
D: NA
J: TRBJ1-1
V: TRBV7-2
DNA: TGTGCCAGCAGCTTAGTTGGGAATATGAACACTGAAGCTTTCTTT
CDR3: CASSLVGNMNTEAFF

size: NA
D: NA
J: TRBJ2-1
V: TRBV10-3
DNA: TGTGCCATCAGTGAGGGGGCGGCGGGATTCAATGAGCAGTTCTTC
CDR3: CAISEGAAGFNEQFF

size: once
D: NA
J: TRBJ1-5
V: TRBV20-1
DNA: TGCAGTGCTAGGCGGCAGATTAGCAATCAGCCCCAGCATTTT
CDR3: CSARRQISNQPQHF

size: NA
D: TRBD1
J: TRBJ2-4
V: TRBV9
DNA: TGTGCCAGCAGCGTCAAACTTCGACAGGGTTCCAAAAACATTCAGTACTTC
CDR3: CASSVKLRQGSKNIQYF

size: many
D: NA
J: TRBJ2-1
V: TRBV20-1
DNA: TGCAGTGCTAGAGTAGATTCCTACAGCTCCTACAATGAGCAGTTCTTC
CDR3: CSARVDSYSSYNEQFF

size: many
D: NA
J: TRBJ2-1
V: TRBV27
DNA: TGTGCCAGCAGTTTATGGCGTGAGGGGGAGCAGTTCTTC
CDR3: CASSLWREGEQFF

size: many
D: TRBD2
J: TRBJ2-2
V: TRBV7-3
DNA: TGTGCCAGCAGCTTACGGGGACTAGGAAACACCGGGGAGCTGTTTTTT
CDR3: CASSLRGLGNTGELFF

size: few
D: NA
J: TRBJ2-3
V: TRBV29-1
DNA: TGCAGCGTTGAAGATCGGAGGGCAGGGGCGACAGATACGCAGTATTTT
CDR3: CSVEDRRAGATDTQYF

size: many
D: NA
J: TRBJ1-2
V: TRBV30
DNA: TGTGCCTGGAGTGTACTAGGGCCCTATGGCTACACCTTC
CDR3: CAWSVLGPYGYTF

size: NA
D: NA
J: TRBJ2-7
V: TRBV11-2
DNA: TGTGCCAGCAGCCGCACGGGTCCTTCCTACGAGCAGTACTTC
CDR3: CASSRTGPSYEQYF

size: NA
D: NA
J: TRBJ2-1
V: TRBV27
DNA: TGTGCCAGCACCGGACTCAACAATGAGCAGTTCTTC
CDR3: CASTGLNNEQFF

size: NA
D: TRBD1
J: TRBJ2-7
V: TRBV7-9
DNA: TGTGCCAGCAGCCCGGACAGGGGGCTAACCTACGAGCAGTACTTC
CDR3: CASSPDRGLTYEQYF

size: NA
D: NA
J: TRBJ2-2
V: TRBV25-1
DNA: TGTGCCAGCAGTGCTCGAAGCAGGAACACCGGGGAGCTGTTTTTT
CDR3: CASSARSRNTGELFF

size: few
D: TRBD1
J: TRBJ2-7
V: TRBV9
DNA: TGTGCCAGCAGCGTAACGGGACAGGGGGCAGGGGAGCAGTACTTC
CDR3: CASSVTGQGAGEQYF

size: NA
D: NA
J: TRBJ2-2
V: TRBV10-3
DNA: TGTGCCATCAGTGTGGCAGGTAACACCGGGGAGCTGTTTTTT
CDR3: CAISVAGNTGELFF

size: many
D: NA
J: TRBJ2-1
V: TRBV3-1
DNA: TGTGCCAGCAGCCAAGTCTGGTCTAGCCCAAACGCCTACAATGAGCAGTTCTTC
CDR3: CASSQVWSSPNAYNEQFF

size: NA
D: TRBD1
J: TRBJ2-1
V: TRBV24-1
DNA: TGTGCCACCAGTGACTCCCGGACAGGGCGAGAGTTCTTC
CDR3: CATSDSRTGREFF